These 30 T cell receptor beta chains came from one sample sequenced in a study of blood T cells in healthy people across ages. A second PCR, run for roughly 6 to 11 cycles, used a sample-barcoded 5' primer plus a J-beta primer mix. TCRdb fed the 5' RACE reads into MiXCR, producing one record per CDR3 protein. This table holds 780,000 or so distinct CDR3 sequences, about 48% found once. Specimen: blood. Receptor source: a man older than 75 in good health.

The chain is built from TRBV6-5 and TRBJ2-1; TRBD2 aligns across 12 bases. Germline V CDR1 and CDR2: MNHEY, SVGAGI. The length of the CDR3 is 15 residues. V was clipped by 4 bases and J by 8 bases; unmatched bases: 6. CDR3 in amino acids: CASSSRTSGIYEQFF. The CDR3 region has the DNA TGTGCCAGCAGTTCTCGGACTAGCGGGATCTATGAGCAGTTCTTC.

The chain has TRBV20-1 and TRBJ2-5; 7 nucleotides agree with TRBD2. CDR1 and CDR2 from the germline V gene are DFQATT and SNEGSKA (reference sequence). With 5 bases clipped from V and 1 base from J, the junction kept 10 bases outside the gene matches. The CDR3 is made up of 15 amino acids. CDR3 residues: CSAPSGTTLQETQYF. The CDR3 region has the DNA TGCAGTGCTCCCTCCGGGACTACCCTCCAAGAGACCCAGTACTTC.

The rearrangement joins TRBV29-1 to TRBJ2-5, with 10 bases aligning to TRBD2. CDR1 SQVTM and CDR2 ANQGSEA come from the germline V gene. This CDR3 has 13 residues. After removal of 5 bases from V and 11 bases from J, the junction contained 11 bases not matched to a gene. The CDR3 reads CSVLLAGANEQYF. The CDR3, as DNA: TGCAGCGTTCTTCTAGCGGGGGCTAATGAGCAGTACTTC.

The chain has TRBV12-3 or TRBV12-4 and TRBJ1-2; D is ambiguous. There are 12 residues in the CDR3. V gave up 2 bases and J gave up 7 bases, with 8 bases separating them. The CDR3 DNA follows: TGTGCCAGCAGTTTACGGGATCGTGGCTACACCTTC. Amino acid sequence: CASSLRDRGYTF.

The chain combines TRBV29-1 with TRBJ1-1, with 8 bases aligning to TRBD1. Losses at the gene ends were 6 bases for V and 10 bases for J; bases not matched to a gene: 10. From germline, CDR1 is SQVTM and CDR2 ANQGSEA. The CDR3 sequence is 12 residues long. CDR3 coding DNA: TGCAGCGTCGGACAGGGCCAGGTAGGAGCTTTCTTT. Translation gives CSVGQGQVGAFF.

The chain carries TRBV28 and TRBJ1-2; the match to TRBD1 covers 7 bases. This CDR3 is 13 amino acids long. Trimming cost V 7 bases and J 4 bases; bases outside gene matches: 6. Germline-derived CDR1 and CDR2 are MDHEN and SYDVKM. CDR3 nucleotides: TGTGCCAGCACACCGACAGGGCCCTATGGCTACACCTTC. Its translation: CASTPTGPYGYTF.

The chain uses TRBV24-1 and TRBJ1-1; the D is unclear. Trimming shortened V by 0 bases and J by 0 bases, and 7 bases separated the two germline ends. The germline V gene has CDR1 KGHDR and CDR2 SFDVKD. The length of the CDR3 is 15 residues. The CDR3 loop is CATSDLSEMNTEAFF. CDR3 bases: TGTGCCACCAGTGATTTGTCAGAGATGAACACTGAAGCTTTCTTT.

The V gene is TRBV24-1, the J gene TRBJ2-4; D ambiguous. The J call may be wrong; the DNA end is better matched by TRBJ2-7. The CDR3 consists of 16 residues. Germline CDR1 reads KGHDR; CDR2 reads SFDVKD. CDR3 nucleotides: TGTGCCACCAGTGATTTGCCCACAGCGCGCCACTACGAGCAGTACTTC. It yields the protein CATSDLPTARHYEQYF.

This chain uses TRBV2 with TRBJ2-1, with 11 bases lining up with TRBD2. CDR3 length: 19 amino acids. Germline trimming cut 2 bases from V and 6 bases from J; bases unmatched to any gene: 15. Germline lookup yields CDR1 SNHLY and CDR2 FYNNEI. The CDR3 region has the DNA TGTGCCAGCAGTGAACTGGCCCCTCGGACTAGCGGGTGGGGCAATGAGCAGTTCTTC. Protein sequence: CASSELAPRTSGWGNEQFF.

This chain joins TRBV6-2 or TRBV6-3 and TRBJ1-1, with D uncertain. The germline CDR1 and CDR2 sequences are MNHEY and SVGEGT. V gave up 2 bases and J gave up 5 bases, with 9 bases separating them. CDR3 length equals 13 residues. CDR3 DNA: TGTGCCAGCAGTTACATGAGGGAGACTGAAGCTTTCTTT. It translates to CASSYMRETEAFF.

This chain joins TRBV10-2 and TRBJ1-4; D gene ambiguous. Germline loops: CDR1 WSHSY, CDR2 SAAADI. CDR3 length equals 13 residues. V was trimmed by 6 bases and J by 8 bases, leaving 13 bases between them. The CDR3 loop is CASREKGAEKLFF. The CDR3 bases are TGCGCCAGCAGGGAGAAGGGCGCCGAAAAACTGTTTTTT.

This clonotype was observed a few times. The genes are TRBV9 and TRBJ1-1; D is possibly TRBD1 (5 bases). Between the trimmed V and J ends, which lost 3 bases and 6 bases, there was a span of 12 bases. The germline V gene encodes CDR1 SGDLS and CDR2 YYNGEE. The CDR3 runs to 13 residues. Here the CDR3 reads CASSGPGNAEAFF. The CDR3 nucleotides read TGTGCCAGCAGCGGGCCAGGGAATGCTGAAGCTTTCTTT.

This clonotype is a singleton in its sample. The CDR3 DNA reads as TGTGCCAGCAGTTACCGGGACAGGGCCTCCTACGAGCAGTACTTC. Protein product: CASSYRDRASYEQYF. The rearrangement links TRBV2 to TRBJ2-7, with TRBD1 identical over 9 bases. J was trimmed by 0 bases and V by 5 bases; bases with no gene match: 5. Germline V gene sequence: CDR1 SNHLY, CDR2 FYNNEI. The CDR3 has 15 residues. The full variable domain, in which reference TRBV2 and TRBJ2-7 provide the parts outside the CDR3, is EPEVTQTPSHQVTQMGQEVILRCVPISNHLYFYWYRQILGQKVEFLVSFYNNEISEKSEIFDDQFSVERPDGSNFTLKIRSTKLEDSAMYFCASSYRDRASYEQYFGPGTRLTVT.

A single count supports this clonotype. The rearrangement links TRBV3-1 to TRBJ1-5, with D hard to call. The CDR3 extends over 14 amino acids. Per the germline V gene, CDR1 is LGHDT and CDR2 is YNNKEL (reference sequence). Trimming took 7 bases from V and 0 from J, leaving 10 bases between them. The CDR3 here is CASNEGYSNQPQHF. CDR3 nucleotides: TGTGCCAGCAATGAAGGATATAGCAATCAGCCCCAGCATTTT. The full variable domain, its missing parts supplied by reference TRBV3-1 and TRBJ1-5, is DTAVSQTPKYLVTQMGNDKSIKCEQNLGHDTMYWYKQDSKKFLKIMFSYNNKELIINETVPNRFSPKSPDKAHLNLHINSLELGDSAVYFCASNEGYSNQPQHFGDGTRLSIL.

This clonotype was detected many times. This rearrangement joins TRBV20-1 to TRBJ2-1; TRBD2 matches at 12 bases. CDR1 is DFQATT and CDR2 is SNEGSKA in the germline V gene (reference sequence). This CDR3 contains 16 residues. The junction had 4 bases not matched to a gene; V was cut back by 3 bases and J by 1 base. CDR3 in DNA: TGCAGTGCTAGCCAGACTAGCGGGAGATCCTACAATGAGCAGTTCTTC. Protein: CSASQTSGRSYNEQFF.

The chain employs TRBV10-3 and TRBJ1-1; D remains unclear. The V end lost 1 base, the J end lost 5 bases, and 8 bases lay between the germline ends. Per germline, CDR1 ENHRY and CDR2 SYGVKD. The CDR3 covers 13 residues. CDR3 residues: CAISEFSGTEAFF. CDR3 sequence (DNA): TGTGCCATCAGTGAGTTTTCGGGGACTGAAGCTTTCTTT.

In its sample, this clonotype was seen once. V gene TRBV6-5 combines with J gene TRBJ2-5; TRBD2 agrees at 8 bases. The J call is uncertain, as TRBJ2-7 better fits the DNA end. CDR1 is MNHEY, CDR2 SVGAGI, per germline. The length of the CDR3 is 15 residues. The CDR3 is CASSYSSGTLYEQYF. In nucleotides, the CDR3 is TGTGCCAGCAGTTACTCTAGCGGGACCCTCTACGAGCAGTACTTC.

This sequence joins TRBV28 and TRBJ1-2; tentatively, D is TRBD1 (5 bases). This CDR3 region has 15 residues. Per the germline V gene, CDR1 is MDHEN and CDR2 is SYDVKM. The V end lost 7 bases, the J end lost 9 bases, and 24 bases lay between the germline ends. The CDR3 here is CASTPPGGWGFRYTF. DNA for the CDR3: TGTGCCAGCACTCCCCCCGGGGGTTGGGGTTTTCGCTACACCTTC.

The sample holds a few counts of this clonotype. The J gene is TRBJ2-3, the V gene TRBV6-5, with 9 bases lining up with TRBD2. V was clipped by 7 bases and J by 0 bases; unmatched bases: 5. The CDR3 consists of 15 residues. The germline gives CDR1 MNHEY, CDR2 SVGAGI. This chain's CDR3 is CASKSSGASTDTQYF. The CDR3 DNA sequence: TGTGCCAGCAAATCTAGCGGGGCTAGCACAGATACGCAGTATTTT.

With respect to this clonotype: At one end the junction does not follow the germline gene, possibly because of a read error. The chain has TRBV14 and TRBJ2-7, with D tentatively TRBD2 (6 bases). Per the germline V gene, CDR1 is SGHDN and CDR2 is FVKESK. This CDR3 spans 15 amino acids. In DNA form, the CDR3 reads TGCGCCAGCAGCCCCCCGGGGACTGGGCACTACGAGCAGTACTTC. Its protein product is CASSPPGTGHYEQYF. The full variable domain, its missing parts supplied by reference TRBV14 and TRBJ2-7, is EAGVTQFPSHSVIEKGQTVTLRCDPISGHDNLYWYRRVMGKEIKFLLHFVKESKQDESGMPNNRFLAERTGGTYSTLKVQPAELEDSGVYFCASSPPGTGHYEQYFGPGTRLTVT.

The CDR3: CASSLALGRNEQFF. The DNA for the CDR3 is TGTGCCAGCAGTTTAGCGCTGGGGCGGAATGAGCAGTTCTTC. The V call is TRBV12-3 or TRBV12-4, the J call TRBJ2-1; weak D call: TRBD1 (5 bases). This CDR3 comprises 14 residues. V lost 0 bases to trimming and J lost 7 bases, with 10 bases between them.

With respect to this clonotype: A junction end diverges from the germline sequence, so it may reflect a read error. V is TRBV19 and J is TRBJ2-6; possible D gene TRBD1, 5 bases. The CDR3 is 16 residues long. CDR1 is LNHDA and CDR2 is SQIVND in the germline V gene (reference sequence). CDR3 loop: CASSIDRTAGADVLTF. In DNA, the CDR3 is TGTGCCAGTAGTATAGACAGAACAGCTGGGGCCGACGTCCTGACTTTC.

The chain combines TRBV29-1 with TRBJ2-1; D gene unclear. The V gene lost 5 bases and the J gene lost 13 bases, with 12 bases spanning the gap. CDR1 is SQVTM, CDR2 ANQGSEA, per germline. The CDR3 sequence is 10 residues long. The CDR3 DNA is TGCAGCGTTCAAAACCAGGTTCAGTTCTTC. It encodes CSVQNQVQFF.

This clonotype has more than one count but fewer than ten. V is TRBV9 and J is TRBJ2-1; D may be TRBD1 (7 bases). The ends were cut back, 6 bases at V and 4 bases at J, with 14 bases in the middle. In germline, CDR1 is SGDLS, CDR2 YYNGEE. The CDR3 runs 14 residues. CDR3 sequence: CASTGDSEYNEQFF. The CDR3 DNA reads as TGTGCCAGCACGGGGGACAGTGAGTACAATGAGCAGTTCTTC.

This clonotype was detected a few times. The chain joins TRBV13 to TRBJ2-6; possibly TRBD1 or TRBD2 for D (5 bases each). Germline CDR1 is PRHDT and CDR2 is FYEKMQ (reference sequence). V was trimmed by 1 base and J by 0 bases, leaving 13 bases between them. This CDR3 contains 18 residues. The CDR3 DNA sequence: TGTGCCAGCAGCTTAGTCCCCGCCGGGGCCTCTGGGGCCAACGTCCTGACTTTC. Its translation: CASSLVPAGASGANVLTF.

The CDR3, as DNA: TGTGCCAGCAGCTTAGAAACAGGACTCTATAGCAATCAGCCCCAGCATTTT. It yields the protein CASSLETGLYSNQPQHF. The rearrangement joins TRBV7-2 to TRBJ1-5; a weak D match, TRBD1 (5 bases). Trimming removed 1 base at V and 0 bases at J, with 13 bases between. The CDR3 has 17 amino acids. Germline values: CDR1 SGHTA, CDR2 FQGNSA.

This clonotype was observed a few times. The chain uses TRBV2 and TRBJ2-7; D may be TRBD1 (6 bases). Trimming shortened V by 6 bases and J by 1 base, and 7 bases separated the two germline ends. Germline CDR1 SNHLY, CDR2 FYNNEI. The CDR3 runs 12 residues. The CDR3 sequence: CASRTGSYEQYF. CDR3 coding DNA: TGTGCCAGCAGAACAGGGTCCTACGAGCAGTACTTC.

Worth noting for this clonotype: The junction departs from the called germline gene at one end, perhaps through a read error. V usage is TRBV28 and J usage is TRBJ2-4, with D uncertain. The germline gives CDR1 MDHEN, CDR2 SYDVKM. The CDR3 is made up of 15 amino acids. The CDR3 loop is CASSTVLIAKTIQYF. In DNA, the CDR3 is TGTGCCAGCAGTACCGTACTTATAGCCAAAACCATTCAGTACTTC.

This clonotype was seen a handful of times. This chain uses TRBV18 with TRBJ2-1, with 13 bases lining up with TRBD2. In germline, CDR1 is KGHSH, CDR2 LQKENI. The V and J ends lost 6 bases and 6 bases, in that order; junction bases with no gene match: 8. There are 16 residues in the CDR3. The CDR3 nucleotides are TGTGCCAGCTCGCTGAGGACTAGCGGGAGTTCCAATGAGCAGTTCTTC. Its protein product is CASSLRTSGSSNEQFF.

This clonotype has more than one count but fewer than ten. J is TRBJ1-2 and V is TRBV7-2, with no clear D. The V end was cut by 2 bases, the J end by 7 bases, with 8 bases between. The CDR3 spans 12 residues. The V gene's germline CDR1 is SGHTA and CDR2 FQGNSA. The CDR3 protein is CASSLSEGGYTF. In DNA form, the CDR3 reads TGTGCCAGCAGCTTATCCGAGGGTGGCTACACCTTC.